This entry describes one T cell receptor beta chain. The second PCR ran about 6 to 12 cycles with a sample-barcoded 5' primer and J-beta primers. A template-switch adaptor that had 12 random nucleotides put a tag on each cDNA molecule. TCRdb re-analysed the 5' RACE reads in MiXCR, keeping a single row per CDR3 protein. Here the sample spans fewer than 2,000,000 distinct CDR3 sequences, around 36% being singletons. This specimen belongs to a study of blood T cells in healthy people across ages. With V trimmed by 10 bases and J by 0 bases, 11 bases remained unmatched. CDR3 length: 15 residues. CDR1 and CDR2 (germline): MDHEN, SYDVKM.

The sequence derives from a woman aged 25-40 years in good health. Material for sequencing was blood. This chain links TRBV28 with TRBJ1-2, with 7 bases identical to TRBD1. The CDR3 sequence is CATILTGRANYGYTF. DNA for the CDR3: TGTGCCACCATCCTGACAGGGAGAGCTAACTATGGCTACACCTTC.